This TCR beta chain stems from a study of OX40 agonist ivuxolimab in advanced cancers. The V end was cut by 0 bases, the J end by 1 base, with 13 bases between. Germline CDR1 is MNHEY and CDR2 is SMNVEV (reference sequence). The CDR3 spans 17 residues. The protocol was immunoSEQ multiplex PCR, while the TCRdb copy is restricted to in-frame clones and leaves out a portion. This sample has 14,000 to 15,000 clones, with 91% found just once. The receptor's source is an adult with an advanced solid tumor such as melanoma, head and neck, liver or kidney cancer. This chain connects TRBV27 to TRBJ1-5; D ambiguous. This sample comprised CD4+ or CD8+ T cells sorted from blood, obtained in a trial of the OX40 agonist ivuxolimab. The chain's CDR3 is CASSLSYNGISNQPQHF. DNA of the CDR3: TGTGCCAGCAGTTTATCGTACAACGGAATAAGCAATCAGCCCCAGCATTTT.